Below are 15 T cell receptor beta chains sequenced from a single sample in a study of blood T cell repertoires in COVID-19. The assay was immunoSEQ multiplex PCR, and TCRdb's table has in-frame clones only and misses some. The sample carries some 300,000 clones, roughly 87% recorded once. Material: PBMCs or T cells enriched from blood (not recorded which). These receptors were taken from a woman in her twenties or thirties who had recovered from COVID-19.

The chain combines TRBV4-1 with TRBJ1-1; tentatively, D is TRBD1 (6 bases). The germline V and J ends were trimmed by 3 bases and 8 bases, with 19 bases remaining between them. The CDR3 loop spans 15 amino acids. Germline loops: CDR1 MGHRA, CDR2 YSYEKL. CDR3 amino acids: CASSQENRVSGEAFF. CDR3 nucleotides: TGCGCCAGCAGCCAGGAAAACAGGGTTTCGGGCGAAGCTTTCTTT.

J is TRBJ2-3 and V is TRBV29-1; 8 bases map to TRBD1. Unmatched junction bases numbered 10, after V lost 4 bases and J lost 7 bases. CDR1 is SQVTM and CDR2 is ANQGSEA in the germline V gene. This CDR3 is built from 14 residues. CDR3 amino acids: CSVADRGSPHTQYF. The CDR3 DNA reads TGCAGCGTTGCTGACAGGGGAAGTCCCCATACGCAGTATTTT.

The chain joins TRBV18 to TRBJ2-1; a weak D match, TRBD1 (6 bases). Germline assignment: CDR1 KGHSH and CDR2 LQKENI. The V and J ends lost 1 base and 7 bases respectively, with 8 bases between them. The CDR3 covers 13 residues. The CDR3 nucleotides are TGTGCCAGCTCACCACTACAGGGTAATGAGCAGTTCTTC. Translation gives CASSPLQGNEQFF.

The V and J genes are TRBV12-5 and TRBJ1-1, with D tentatively TRBD1 (6 bases). The V gene lost 7 bases and the J gene lost 10 bases, with 13 bases spanning the gap. The CDR3 consists of 11 residues. Germline V CDR1 and CDR2: LGHNT, FRNRAP. This CDR3 reads CASAGGEGAFF. DNA of the CDR3: TGTGCTAGTGCGGGGGGCGAAGGAGCTTTCTTT.

The chain employs TRBV30 and TRBJ2-2; TRBD2 matches 7 bases. The trim removed 5 bases at V and 6 bases at J, leaving 6 bases unmatched. CDR3 length: 13 residues. The germline gives CDR1 GTSNPN, CDR2 SVGIG (reference sequence). CDR3 in amino acids: CAWGLDRAGELFF. The CDR3 DNA follows: TGTGCCTGGGGACTAGATCGGGCCGGGGAGCTGTTTTTT. Full variable domain (missing parts from reference TRBV30 and TRBJ2-2): SQTIHQWPATLVQPVGSPLSLECTVEGTSNPNLYWYRQAAGRGLQLLFYSVGIGQISSEVPQNLSASRPQDRQFILSSKKLLLSDSGFYLCAWGLDRAGELFFGEGSRLTVL.

The chain has TRBV5-6 and TRBJ1-5; the D gene is possibly TRBD1 (5 bases). Germline assignment: CDR1 SGHDT and CDR2 YYEEEE. CDR3 length: 14 residues. V was pared by 2 bases and J by 0 bases, with 6 bases between. This CDR3 is CASSFGGSNQPQHF. CDR3 nucleotide sequence: TGTGCCAGCAGCTTCGGGGGTAGCAATCAGCCCCAGCATTTT.

The V and J genes are TRBV4-3 and TRBJ2-7, with TRBD2 matching 11 bases. With V trimmed by 3 bases and J by 6 bases, 7 bases remained unmatched. Germline V lookup: CDR1 LGHNA, CDR2 YSLEER. The CDR3 runs 15 residues. The CDR3 loop reads CASSQLAGGPIEQYF. CDR3 coding DNA: TGCGCCAGCAGCCAGTTAGCGGGGGGGCCAATCGAGCAGTACTTC.

This clone was observed a single time. The V and J genes are TRBV7-2 and TRBJ2-7; 10 positions match TRBD2. This CDR3 has 15 amino acids. The J segment lost 2 bases and the V segment lost 3 bases, leaving 4 bases of the junction unmatched. CDR1 SGHTA and CDR2 FQGNSA come from the germline V gene. CDR3 residues: CASSFTSGATYEQYF. CDR3 DNA sequence: TGTGCCAGCAGCTTCACTAGCGGGGCTACCTACGAGCAGTACTTC.

This chain uses TRBV30 with TRBJ1-2; D gene ambiguous. The germline V gene has CDR1 GTSNPN and CDR2 SVGIG (reference sequence). V was pared by 4 bases and J by 7 bases, with 19 bases between. The CDR3 spans 14 residues. CDR3: CAWIRTGRSGGYTF. The CDR3 DNA is TGTGCCTGGATAAGGACTGGGAGATCGGGTGGCTACACCTTC. Together with reference TRBV30 and TRBJ1-2, the CDR3 gives the full variable domain: SQTIHQWPATLVQPVGSPLSLECTVEGTSNPNLYWYRQAAGRGLQLLFYSVGIGQISSEVPQNLSASRPQDRQFILSSKKLLLSDSGFYLCAWIRTGRSGGYTFGSGTRLTVV.

In nucleotides, the CDR3 is TGTGCCAGTGCAACAGGGTTAAGCTCCTACAATGAGCAGTTCTTC. Protein product: CASATGLSSYNEQFF. The rearrangement links TRBV19 to TRBJ2-1; a possible D gene is TRBD1 (6 bases). The CDR3 consists of 15 residues. The ends were cut back, 8 bases at V and 0 bases at J, with 14 bases in the middle. Germline V gene sequence: CDR1 LNHDA, CDR2 SQIVND (reference sequence).

The chain couples TRBV28 to TRBJ1-1; D possibly corresponds to TRBD1 (6 bases). Germline CDR1 reads MDHEN; CDR2 reads SYDVKM. V was pared by 3 bases and J by 5 bases, with 7 bases between. The CDR3 runs 12 residues. The CDR3 bases are TGTGCCAGCAGTTTCGGGACAACTGAAGCTTTCTTT. As protein: CASSFGTTEAFF.

The J gene is TRBJ2-3, the V gene TRBV29-1, with a possible D match to TRBD1 (6 bases). Germline CDR1 is SQVTM and CDR2 is ANQGSEA. The CDR3 spans 14 residues. The ends were cut back, 5 bases at V and 2 bases at J, with 14 bases in the middle. This CDR3 reads CSVSGQGPTDTQYF. The CDR3 bases are TGCAGCGTTTCTGGGCAGGGGCCCACAGATACGCAGTATTTT.

This rearrangement joins TRBV2 to TRBJ1-2, with 9 bases lining up with TRBD1. The CDR3 is made up of 14 amino acids. Germline V lookup: CDR1 SNHLY, CDR2 FYNNEI. The junction had 3 bases not matched to a gene; V was cut back by 5 bases and J by 2 bases. The CDR3 protein is CASSRDRVNYGYTF. The CDR3 DNA reads TGTGCCAGCAGTAGGGACAGGGTAAACTATGGCTACACCTTC.

This clone has more than one count but fewer than ten. The chain recombines TRBV30 with TRBJ2-7, with 9 bases aligning to TRBD2. Trimming at V came to 0 bases and at J to 7 bases, leaving 19 bases not matched to a gene. The CDR3 consists of 18 residues. Germline V CDR1 and CDR2: GTSNPN, SVGIG (reference sequence). In nucleotides, the CDR3 is TGTGCCTGGAGTGTACGGCCCTTTTTGGCGGGAGGGCCGGGAGAGCAGTACTTC. Amino acid sequence: CAWSVRPFLAGGPGEQYF.

This chain connects TRBV27 to TRBJ1-2, with 8 bases lining up with TRBD1. V shed 0 bases, J shed 8 bases, and the junction held 5 bases outside the gene matches. Germline V gene lookup returns CDR1 MNHEY and CDR2 SMNVEV (reference sequence). The CDR3 is 14 residues long. The CDR3 protein is CASSLSQGARGYTF. The CDR3 nucleotides read TGTGCCAGCAGTTTATCCCAGGGGGCAAGAGGCTACACCTTC.